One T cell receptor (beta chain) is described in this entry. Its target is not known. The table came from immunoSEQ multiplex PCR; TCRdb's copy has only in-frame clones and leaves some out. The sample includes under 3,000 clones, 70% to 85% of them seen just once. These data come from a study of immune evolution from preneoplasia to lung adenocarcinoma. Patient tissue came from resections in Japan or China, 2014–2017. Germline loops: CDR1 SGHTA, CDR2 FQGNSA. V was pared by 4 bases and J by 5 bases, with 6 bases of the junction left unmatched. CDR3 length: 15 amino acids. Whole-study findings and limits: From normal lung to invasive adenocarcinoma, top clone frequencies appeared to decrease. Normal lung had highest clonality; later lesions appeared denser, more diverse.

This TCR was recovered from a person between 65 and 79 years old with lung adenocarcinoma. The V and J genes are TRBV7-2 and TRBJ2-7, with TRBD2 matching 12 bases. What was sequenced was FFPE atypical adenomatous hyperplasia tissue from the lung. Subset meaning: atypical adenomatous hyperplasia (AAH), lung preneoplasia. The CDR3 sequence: CASSSLAGGPHEQYF. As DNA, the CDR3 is TGTGCCAGCAGCTCTCTAGCGGGAGGGCCTCACGAGCAGTACTTC.